Presented here are 15 T cell receptor beta chains from one specimen sequenced in a study of cytotoxic CD8 clonotypes in ibrutinib-treated CLL. The protocol was immunoSEQ multiplex PCR, while the TCRdb copy is restricted to in-frame clones and leaves out a portion. Here the sample spans about 29,000 clones, 55% to 70% being singletons. This sample comprised PBMCs, obtained after 24 months of ibrutinib treatment. Receptors were obtained from a human donor with chronic lymphocytic leukemia.

This chain joins TRBV30 and TRBJ1-5; 7 bases map to TRBD1. The CDR3 is 13 residues long. CDR1 is GTSNPN, CDR2 SVGIG, per germline (reference sequence). V was clipped by 1 base and J by 6 bases; unmatched bases: 3. The CDR3: CAWSGQGGQPQHF. CDR3 DNA sequence: TGTGCCTGGAGTGGACAGGGAGGTCAGCCCCAGCATTTT.

The sample holds many counts of this clone. The rearrangement links TRBV30 to TRBJ1-2, with D maybe TRBD1 (5 bases). This CDR3 region has 11 residues. V was pared by 1 base and J by 8 bases, with 8 bases between. Looked up from germline, CDR1 is GTSNPN and CDR2 is SVGIG (reference sequence). The CDR3 nucleotides read TGTGCCTGGAGTGGTGGGGGAGGCTACACCTTC. Amino acids: CAWSGGGGYTF. Together with reference TRBV30 and TRBJ1-2, the CDR3 gives the full variable domain: SQTIHQWPATLVQPVGSPLSLECTVEGTSNPNLYWYRQAAGRGLQLLFYSVGIGQISSEVPQNLSASRPQDRQFILSSKKLLLSDSGFYLCAWSGGGGYTFGSGTRLTVV.

The chain has TRBV4-2 and TRBJ2-1; 8 bases match TRBD1. The germline V gene has CDR1 LGHNA and CDR2 YNFKEQ. V trimming: 5 bases; J trimming: 3 bases; junction bases outside the gene matches: 0. CDR3 length equals 13 residues. CDR3 residues: CASSDRGYNEQFF. The CDR3 coding sequence is TGTGCCAGCAGCGACAGGGGCTACAATGAGCAGTTCTTC.

V usage is TRBV7-8 and J usage is TRBJ2-3, with 10 bases matching TRBD2. This CDR3 region has 15 residues. From germline, CDR1 is SGHVS and CDR2 FQNEAQ. The trim removed 1 base at V and 6 bases at J, leaving 4 bases unmatched. The CDR3 DNA sequence: TGTGCCAGCAGCTTAGGAGCGGGGGGGCGGGATACGCAGTATTTT. It is translated as CASSLGAGGRDTQYF.

The chain carries TRBV6-1 and TRBJ2-7; tentatively, D is TRBD2 (7 bases). The V end was cut by 0 bases, the J end by 4 bases, with 22 bases between. The germline V gene encodes CDR1 MNHNS and CDR2 SASEGT. This CDR3 is 18 amino acids long. The CDR3 region has the DNA TGTGCCAGCAGTGAAGCGCTGGGGGGGGCGGGTATAGGATACGAGCAGTACTTC. It yields the protein CASSEALGGAGIGYEQYF.

This clone was observed a handful of times. This rearrangement joins TRBV2 to TRBJ2-1; no clear D gene. Per germline, CDR1 SNHLY and CDR2 FYNNEI. The CDR3 sequence is 11 residues long. V lost 5 bases and J 8 bases, leaving 7 bases between the germline ends. The CDR3 region is CASSFLDEQFF. The CDR3 region has the DNA TGTGCCAGCAGTTTCTTGGATGAGCAGTTCTTC.

This rearrangement joins TRBV4-1 to TRBJ1-1; 7 bases fit TRBD1. The CDR3 is made up of 15 amino acids. From germline, CDR1 is MGHRA and CDR2 YSYEKL. The V gene end was trimmed by 2 bases and the J gene end by 4 bases; junction bases not matched to a gene: 7. This chain's CDR3 is CASSQHQGDVTEAFF. In nucleotides, the CDR3 is TGCGCCAGCAGCCAACACCAGGGGGATGTCACTGAAGCTTTCTTT.

The chain employs TRBV2 and TRBJ1-5, with 11 bases that match TRBD1. There are 14 residues in the CDR3. Germline CDR1 SNHLY, CDR2 FYNNEI. V shed 7 bases, J shed 3 bases, and the junction held 2 bases outside the gene matches. CDR3 amino acids: CASMGQGVNQPQHF. The CDR3 DNA reads as TGTGCCAGCATGGGACAGGGGGTCAATCAGCCCCAGCATTTT. The variable domain in full, completed from reference TRBV2 and TRBJ1-5, reads EPEVTQTPSHQVTQMGQEVILRCVPISNHLYFYWYRQILGQKVEFLVSFYNNEISEKSEIFDDQFSVERPDGSNFTLKIRSTKLEDSAMYFCASMGQGVNQPQHFGDGTRLSIL.

V usage is TRBV30 and J usage is TRBJ2-7, with TRBD2 matching 9 bases. Per germline, CDR1 GTSNPN and CDR2 SVGIG (reference sequence). The CDR3 spans 15 residues. Trimming took 2 bases from V and 3 from J; bases not matched to a gene: 8. DNA for the CDR3: TGTGCCTGGAGTAGGGCGGCTAGCGGGGTCTACGAGCAGTACTTC. It translates to CAWSRAASGVYEQYF.

V usage is TRBV27 and J usage is TRBJ2-2; 9 nucleotides match TRBD2. Trimming took 6 bases from V and 0 from J; bases not matched to a gene: 5. Germline CDR1 is MNHEY and CDR2 is SMNVEV (reference sequence). The CDR3 spans 16 residues. The CDR3 DNA is TGTGCCAGCAGCCGCGGGGGGGCGGCGAACACCGGGGAGCTGTTTTTT. As protein: CASSRGGAANTGELFF.

The chain joins TRBV11-3 to TRBJ1-3; D unclear. There are 16 residues in the CDR3. Germline assignment: CDR1 SGHNT and CDR2 YENEEA. Trimming took off 1 base at V and 0 bases at J, with 10 bases between the two ends. This CDR3 is CASSLVEALSGNTIYF. DNA for the CDR3: TGTGCCAGCAGCTTAGTGGAGGCTCTCTCTGGAAACACCATATATTTT.

The CDR3 reads CASSYLPSYEQYF. In nucleotides, the CDR3 is TGTGCCAGCAGTTACCTACCGTCCTACGAGCAGTACTTC. The J gene is TRBJ2-7, the V gene TRBV6-5; D is unclear. Trimming took off 2 bases at V and 1 base at J, with 6 bases between the two ends. The CDR3 loop spans 13 amino acids. Germline CDR1 MNHEY, CDR2 SVGAGI.

Only a few counts were recorded for this clone. The genes are TRBV7-9 and TRBJ2-7; TRBD1 matches 7 bases. Trimming took 5 bases from V and 1 from J; bases not matched to a gene: 8. The length of the CDR3 is 15 residues. Germline assignment: CDR1 SEHNR and CDR2 FQNEAQ (reference sequence). CDR3 protein: CASSPSRDRSYEQYF. CDR3 DNA: TGTGCCAGCAGCCCCAGCCGGGACAGATCCTACGAGCAGTACTTC.

This clone was counted between two and nine times. The genes are TRBV9 and TRBJ2-7; TRBD2 is a possible D gene (5 bases). The CDR3 is 15 residues long. The V end lost 2 bases, the J end lost 2 bases, and 14 bases lay between the germline ends. Per the germline V gene, CDR1 is SGDLS and CDR2 is YYNGEE. The DNA of the CDR3 is TGTGCCAGCAGCGTCGGAGGTTTGACTCCCTACGAGCAGTACTTC. This sequence encodes CASSVGGLTPYEQYF. The variable domain in full, completed from reference TRBV9 and TRBJ2-7, reads DSGVTQTPKHLITATGQRVTLRCSPRSGDLSVYWYQQSLDQGLQFLIQYYNGEERAKGNILERFSAQQFPDLHSELNLSSLELGDSALYFCASSVGGLTPYEQYFGPGTRLTVT.

The chain links TRBV5-6 to TRBJ2-5; TRBD1 might be the D (5 bases). Trimming cost V 0 bases and J 2 bases, with 11 bases left between them. CDR1 SGHDT and CDR2 YYEEEE come from the germline V gene. This CDR3 has 15 amino acids. The CDR3 DNA follows: TGTGCCAGCAGCTTGGGGGGCCAGGGACAAGAGACCCAGTACTTC. Its protein is CASSLGGQGQETQYF.